The clone carrying this T cell receptor beta chain was detected ten times or more. Its target is not known. These data come from a study of T cells in Graves' hyperthyroidism and ophthalmopathy. Study information: Peripheral blood samples were taken at initial diagnosis, prior to any treatment.

Diagnosing involved the use of clinical symptoms, serum thyroxine and TRAb, thyroid ultrasound and orbital computed tomography. The CDR3 has 15 amino acids. The germline V gene has CDR1 MNHEY and CDR2 SVGEGT. The V end lost 0 bases, the J end lost 0 bases, and 8 bases lay between the germline ends. Whole-study findings and limits: Separating ophthalmopathy from stable hyperthyroidism was achieved by a 13 V-J model.

Authors of the study amplified TCR beta CDR3 regions from RNA transcripts. During a first-round RT-PCR of the TCR CDR3, the HTBI primer set was used. One entry per CDR3 protein results from TCRdb running MiXCR on the multiplex PCR reads. The repertoire holds hundreds of thousands of distinct CDR3 sequences, with 17% as singletons. This TCR was recovered from a woman aged 18-29 years with Graves' ophthalmopathy. Sequencing used blood. This chain links TRBV6-2 or TRBV6-3 with TRBJ1-1, with D tentatively TRBD1 (5 bases). The chain's CDR3 is CASSYSDSMNTEAFF. The CDR3 DNA is TGTGCCAGCAGTTACTCCGACAGCATGAACACTGAAGCTTTCTTT.